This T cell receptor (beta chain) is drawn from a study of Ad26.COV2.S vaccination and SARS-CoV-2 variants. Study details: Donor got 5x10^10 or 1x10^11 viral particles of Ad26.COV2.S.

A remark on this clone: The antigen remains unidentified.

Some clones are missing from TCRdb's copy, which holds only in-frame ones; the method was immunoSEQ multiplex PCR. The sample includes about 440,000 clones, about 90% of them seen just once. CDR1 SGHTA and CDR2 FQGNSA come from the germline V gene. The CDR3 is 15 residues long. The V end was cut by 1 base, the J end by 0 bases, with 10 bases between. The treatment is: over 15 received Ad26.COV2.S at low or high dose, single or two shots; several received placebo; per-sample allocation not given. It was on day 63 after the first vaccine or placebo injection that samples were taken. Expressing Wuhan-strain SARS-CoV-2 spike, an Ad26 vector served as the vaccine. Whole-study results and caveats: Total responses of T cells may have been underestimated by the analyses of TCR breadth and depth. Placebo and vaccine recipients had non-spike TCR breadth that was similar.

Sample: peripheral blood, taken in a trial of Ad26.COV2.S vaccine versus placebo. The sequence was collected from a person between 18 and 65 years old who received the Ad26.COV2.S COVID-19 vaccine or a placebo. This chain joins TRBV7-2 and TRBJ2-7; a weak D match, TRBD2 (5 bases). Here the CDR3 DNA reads TGTGCCAGCAGCTTAGGGACTCAGTACTCCTACGAGCAGTACTTC. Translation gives CASSLGTQYSYEQYF.